A single sample gave rise to the 14 T cell receptor beta chains below, sequenced in a study of blood T cell repertoires in COVID-19 (dated by TCRdb to about 2020). The library was obtained by the immunoSEQ multiplex PCR assay. TCRdb provides this immuneACCESS table in a form limited to in-frame rearrangements. Some clones are lacking; in checked studies, under half of them reflect an unresolved V gene, and why the rest are absent is not known. Counted in this sample were some 160,000 clones; around four fifths of them appeared once. The ten largest clones represent 13% of the sample. Sequencing was carried out using peripheral blood. These receptors originate from a man between 70 and 80 years old who had recovered from COVID-19.

This chain links TRBV20-1 with TRBJ2-7; D might be TRBD2 (6 bases). Germline CDR1 reads DFQATT; CDR2 reads SNEGSKA (reference sequence). The CDR3 extends over 11 amino acids. Trimming left V 5 bases short and J 4 bases short, with 9 bases between. The chain's CDR3 is CSAGGTYEQYF. The CDR3 coding sequence is TGCAGTGCTGGCGGGACTTACGAGCAGTACTTC.

J is TRBJ2-7 and V is TRBV28, with 12 nucleotides matching TRBD1. CDR1 is MDHEN, CDR2 SYDVKM, per germline. Trimming at V came to 7 bases and at J to 4 bases, leaving 8 bases not matched to a gene. CDR3 length: 15 residues. CDR3 DNA sequence: TGTGCCAGCAACCTTCCGGGACAGGGGGCATACGAGCAGTACTTC. This sequence encodes CASNLPGQGAYEQYF.

This chain links TRBV11-2 with TRBJ1-1; 8 nucleotides align to TRBD1. CDR1 and CDR2 (germline): SGHAT, FQNNGV. This CDR3 comprises 14 residues. The trim removed 5 bases at V and 5 bases at J, leaving 7 bases unmatched. Written as DNA, the CDR3 is TGTGCCAGCAGCGGAGGACAGGGAAATACTGAAGCTTTCTTT. Residues: CASSGGQGNTEAFF.

The CDR3 is CASSLRTPSGKLFF. For the CDR3, the DNA is TGTGCCAGCAGCTTACGGACTCCAAGCGGAAAACTGTTTTTT. This chain links TRBV7-2 with TRBJ1-4; no definite D call. The V end was cut by 2 bases, the J end by 10 bases, with 14 bases between. Germline V gene sequence: CDR1 SGHTA, CDR2 FQGNSA. This CDR3 contains 14 residues. The variable domain in full, with the rest retrieved from reference TRBV7-2 and TRBJ1-4, is GAGVSQSPSNKVTEKGKDVELRCDPISGHTALYWYRQSLGQGLEFLIYFQGNSAPDKSGLPSDRFSAERTGGSVSTLTIQRTQQEDSAVYLCASSLRTPSGKLFFGSGTQLSVL.

The CDR3 DNA reads TGTGCCAGCAGCCAAGGGACAGGCGAGCAGTACTTC. Translated: CASSQGTGEQYF. V is TRBV3-1 (or the pseudogene TRBV3-2) and J is TRBJ2-7; 7 positions match TRBD1. In germline, CDR1 is LGHDT, CDR2 YNNKEL (reference sequence). The CDR3 contains 12 residues. The V segment lost 1 base and the J segment 6 bases; nucleotides outside the gene matches: 0.

The genes are TRBV7-9 and TRBJ2-7; D uncertain. Per germline, CDR1 SEHNR and CDR2 FQNEAQ (reference sequence). CDR3 length: 12 residues. V lost 1 base and J 6 bases, leaving 7 bases between the germline ends. CDR3: CASSLGSGEQYF. CDR3 sequence (DNA): TGTGCCAGCAGCTTAGGGTCGGGCGAGCAGTACTTC.

DNA of the CDR3: TGCGCCAGCCGAACGATGACAGGGGACTACGAGCAGTACTTC. Residues: CASRTMTGDYEQYF. The genes are TRBV5-1 and TRBJ2-7; 8 bases align to TRBD1. CDR3 length: 14 amino acids. CDR1 and CDR2 from the germline V gene are SGHRS and YFSETQ. The trim removed 7 bases at V and 3 bases at J, leaving 9 bases unmatched.

The chain has TRBV28 and TRBJ1-1, with no clear D. Germline CDR1 reads MDHEN; CDR2 reads SYDVKM. The CDR3 is made up of 12 amino acids. V shed 2 bases and J shed 4 bases, with 5 bases lying between them. The CDR3 DNA reads as TGTGCCAGCAGTTTACTATCCACTGAAGCTTTCTTT. Amino acid sequence: CASSLLSTEAFF.

The rearrangement uses TRBV6-5 and TRBJ2-3; D perhaps matches TRBD1 (5 bases). Looked up from germline, CDR1 is MNHEY and CDR2 is SVGAGI. The germline V and J ends were trimmed by 0 bases and 4 bases, with 11 bases remaining between them. The CDR3 is made up of 15 amino acids. The CDR3 spells CASSYSPQAADTQYF. The CDR3 nucleotides are TGTGCCAGCAGTTACTCGCCACAGGCGGCAGATACGCAGTATTTT.

The rearrangement links TRBV11-2 to TRBJ2-6; D is ambiguous. The CDR3 has 15 amino acids. CDR1 is SGHAT and CDR2 is FQNNGV in the germline V gene. V was cut by 0 bases and J by 2 bases, with 5 bases left in between. The CDR3 DNA is TGTGCCAGCAGCTTAGACTCTACTGGGGCCAACGTCCTGACTTTC. Protein product: CASSLDSTGANVLTF. The full variable domain, with the rest looked up from reference TRBV11-2 and TRBJ2-6, is EAGVAQSPRYKIIEKRQSVAFWCNPISGHATLYWYQQILGQGPKLLIQFQNNGVVDDSQLPKDRFSAERLKGVDSTLKIQPAKLEDSAVYLCASSLDSTGANVLTFGAGSRLTVL.

CDR3 region: CASSLVAGGLSATQYF. The CDR3 DNA reads TGTGCCAGCAGCTTGGTAGCGGGAGGGCTTTCGGCGACCCAGTACTTC. The chain combines TRBV5-4 with TRBJ2-5, with 11 bases aligning to TRBD2. CDR1 SGHNT and CDR2 YYREEE come from the germline V gene (reference sequence). Losses at the gene ends were 0 bases for V and 7 bases for J; bases not matched to a gene: 8. This CDR3 contains 16 residues.

This clone was counted a single time. V is TRBV19 and J is TRBJ2-5; TRBD1 agrees at 12 bases. The CDR3 loop spans 17 amino acids. J lost 5 bases, V lost 3 bases, and 10 bases had no gene match. From germline, CDR1 is LNHDA and CDR2 SQIVND (reference sequence). The CDR3 bases are TGTGCCAGTAGTATTGTAGCCGGGACAGGGGGCCGGGAGACCCAGTACTTC. As protein: CASSIVAGTGGRETQYF. Filled out from reference TRBV19 and TRBJ2-5, the complete variable domain reads DGGITQSPKYLFRKEGQNVTLSCEQNLNHDAMYWYRQDPGQGLRLIYYSQIVNDFQKGDIAEGYSVSREKKESFPLTVTSAQKNPTAFYLCASSIVAGTGGRETQYFGPGTRLLVL.

The V gene is TRBV30, the J gene TRBJ2-3; 8 bases line up with TRBD1. Germline V gene lookup returns CDR1 GTSNPN and CDR2 SVGIG (reference sequence). CDR3 length: 12 amino acids. The trim removed 8 bases at V and 14 bases at J, leaving 15 bases unmatched. CDR3 loop: CAAAKDRDKRYF. Here the CDR3 DNA reads TGTGCCGCGGCCAAGGACAGGGATAAGCGGTATTTT.

This chain joins TRBV28 and TRBJ1-5; the D is unclear. The germline CDR1 and CDR2 sequences are MDHEN and SYDVKM. The V gene lost 5 bases and the J gene lost 1 base, with 12 bases spanning the gap. The CDR3 sequence is 15 residues long. CDR3 in DNA: TGTGCCAGCAGTCCCCAGCGAGGGAGCAATCAGCCCCAGCATTTT. Its translation: CASSPQRGSNQPQHF.